These 18 T cell receptor beta chains were sequenced from one sample in a study of cytomegalovirus exposure and HLA in healthy donors. The PCR contained 60 Vbeta and 13 Jbeta primers. Assay: immunoSEQ multiplex PCR; the TCRdb copy retains only in-frame clones and omits some. The data contain about 210,000 clones, about 80% of them singletons. Sequencing was performed on PBMCs. These receptors were obtained from a woman between 25 and 40 years old in good health and CMV-seropositive.

The chain joins TRBV5-4 to TRBJ1-3, with D perhaps matching TRBD1 (5 bases). V was trimmed by 4 bases and J by 0 bases, leaving 11 bases between them. There are 15 residues in the CDR3. Germline V gene sequence: CDR1 SGHNT, CDR2 YYREEE (reference sequence). The CDR3 DNA sequence: TGTGCCAGCAGCCCCGGGGGTCCCTCTGGAAACACCATATATTTT. It codes for CASSPGGPSGNTIYF.

This clone was found a few times. The same CDR3 is also encoded by other DNA sequences in this sample. The chain has TRBV5-1 and TRBJ1-1, with 8 bases aligning to TRBD1. The J segment lost 5 bases and the V segment lost 0 bases, leaving 0 bases of the junction unmatched. Germline CDR1 and CDR2: SGHRS and YFSETQ. The CDR3 is 13 residues long. The CDR3 nucleotides are TGCGCCAGCAGCTTGGACAGGGGGACTGAAGCTTTCTTT. This encodes CASSLDRGTEAFF.

The chain links TRBV6-6 to TRBJ2-2; D gene unclear. CDR3 length equals 16 residues. Between the trimmed V and J ends, which lost 5 bases and 1 base, there was a span of 14 bases. Looked up from germline, CDR1 is MNHNY and CDR2 is SVGAGI (reference sequence). CDR3 loop: CASSPDSNQNTGELFF. CDR3 nucleotide sequence: TGTGCCAGCAGTCCCGACTCGAACCAGAACACCGGGGAGCTGTTTTTT.

The V call is TRBV29-1, the J call TRBJ2-7; D not certain. From germline, CDR1 is SQVTM and CDR2 ANQGSEA. V dropped 4 bases and J dropped 4 bases, with 11 bases sitting between them. The CDR3 contains 12 residues. The CDR3 DNA is TGCAGCGTTGCCCAGGATCGGTACGAGCAGTACTTC. The encoded protein is CSVAQDRYEQYF.

This chain uses TRBV5-1 with TRBJ2-7, with D tentatively TRBD2 (7 bases). CDR1 and CDR2 from the germline V gene are SGHRS and YFSETQ. The length of the CDR3 is 14 residues. V was pared by 1 base and J by 5 bases, with 13 bases between. This CDR3 reads CASSLRGANHEQYF. The CDR3, as DNA: TGCGCCAGCAGCTTGCGGGGGGCGAACCACGAGCAGTACTTC. The whole variable domain, filled in from reference TRBV5-1 and TRBJ2-7, reads KAGVTQTPRYLIKTRGQQVTLSCSPISGHRSVSWYQQTPGQGLQFLFEYFSETQRNKGNFPGRFSGRQFSNSRSEMNVSTLELGDSALYLCASSLRGANHEQYFGPGTRLTVT.

This clone was seen only a few times. J is TRBJ2-1 and V is TRBV4-2; 9 bases match TRBD2. J gave up 15 bases and V 0 bases, and 15 bases lay outside the gene matches. Germline CDR1 is LGHNA and CDR2 is YNFKEQ. This CDR3 comprises 16 residues. This CDR3 reads CASSQEQLGGGGRRFF. Here the CDR3 DNA reads TGTGCCAGCAGCCAAGAACAGTTAGGCGGGGGGGGCCGGAGGTTCTTC.

The chain recombines TRBV7-3 with TRBJ2-2; 7 positions agree with TRBD2. This CDR3 comprises 13 residues. Germline values: CDR1 SGHTA, CDR2 FQGTGA. The ends lost 5 bases at V and 7 bases at J; junction bases unmatched: 4. CDR3 loop: CASSHKRDGELFF. CDR3 DNA sequence: TGTGCCAGCAGCCACAAGCGGGACGGGGAGCTGTTTTTT.

V is TRBV5-4 and J is TRBJ2-2; TRBD2 might be the D (7 bases). CDR1 SGHNT and CDR2 YYREEE come from the germline V gene (reference sequence). The V end lost 0 bases, the J end lost 3 bases, and 9 bases lay between the germline ends. The CDR3 is made up of 15 amino acids. This CDR3 is CASSLAGGDTGELFF. For the CDR3, the DNA is TGTGCCAGCAGCTTGGCGGGGGGCGACACCGGGGAGCTGTTTTTT.

This clone was observed a few times. The chain couples TRBV11-2 to TRBJ2-5; 8 bases map to TRBD1. This CDR3 is built from 13 residues. Germline V CDR1 and CDR2: SGHAT, FQNNGV. V shed 5 bases, J shed 3 bases, and the junction held 2 bases outside the gene matches. In DNA, the CDR3 is TGTGCCAGCAGCCCGGACAGGGAAGAGACCCAGTACTTC. This codes for CASSPDREETQYF. Complete variable domain (other parts from reference TRBV11-2 and TRBJ2-5): EAGVAQSPRYKIIEKRQSVAFWCNPISGHATLYWYQQILGQGPKLLIQFQNNGVVDDSQLPKDRFSAERLKGVDSTLKIQPAKLEDSAVYLCASSPDREETQYFGPGTRLLVL.

The chain uses TRBV9 and TRBJ1-1; 8 nucleotides match TRBD1. This CDR3 has 16 residues. V shed 3 bases and J 2 bases; nucleotides not matched to a gene: 9. CDR1 is SGDLS and CDR2 is YYNGEE in the germline V gene. In nucleotides, the CDR3 is TGTGCCAGCAGCGGACCATTCACAGGGGGTAACACTGAAGCTTTCTTT. Encoded protein: CASSGPFTGGNTEAFF.

The chain recombines TRBV11-2 with TRBJ1-5; no clear D. CDR1 and CDR2 (germline): SGHAT, FQNNGV. V was trimmed by 5 bases and J by 1 base, leaving 6 bases between them. The CDR3 is 13 amino acids. This CDR3 reads CASSLSSNQPQHF. CDR3 sequence (DNA): TGTGCCAGCAGCCTAAGCAGCAATCAGCCCCAGCATTTT.

The chain links TRBV5-1 to TRBJ2-7; D unresolved. CDR1 SGHRS and CDR2 YFSETQ come from the germline V gene. The CDR3 runs 14 residues. Deletions cut 0 bases from V and 0 bases from J, with 7 bases between. CDR3: CASSLGHSSYEQYF. CDR3 nucleotide sequence: TGCGCCAGCAGCTTGGGACATAGCTCCTACGAGCAGTACTTC.

This clone was detected a few times. The CDR3 region is CASSLFQGGQETQYF. The DNA for the CDR3 is TGCGCCAGCAGCTTGTTCCAGGGAGGGCAAGAGACCCAGTACTTC. The V gene is TRBV5-1, the J gene TRBJ2-5; 7 bases line up with TRBD2. The CDR3 has 15 residues. Germline V gene data show CDR1 as SGHRS and CDR2 as YFSETQ. V trimming: 1 base; J trimming: 2 bases; junction bases outside the gene matches: 5.

This rearrangement joins TRBV29-1 to TRBJ2-7, with D possibly being TRBD1 (6 bases). Germline V lookup: CDR1 SQVTM, CDR2 ANQGSEA. V lost 6 bases to trimming and J lost 1 base, with 10 bases between them. This CDR3 has 12 residues. The CDR3, as DNA: TGCAGCGTGATAGGACAGTCCTACGAGCAGTACTTC. This encodes CSVIGQSYEQYF.

This chain links TRBV18 with TRBJ2-3; D not resolved. Germline-derived CDR1 and CDR2 are KGHSH and LQKENI. Trimming stripped 3 bases from V and 0 bases from J, with 7 bases between. This CDR3 spans 14 amino acids. CDR3 amino acids: CASSPLPSTDTQYF. The DNA for the CDR3 is TGTGCCAGCTCACCCCTCCCTAGCACAGATACGCAGTATTTT.

V gene TRBV19 combines with J gene TRBJ2-1, with 12 bases matching TRBD1. This CDR3 is built from 20 residues. Germline CDR1 LNHDA, CDR2 SQIVND (reference sequence). Losses at the gene ends were 5 bases for V and 3 bases for J; bases not matched to a gene: 17. This CDR3 is CASSGGTGGLAGGHYNEQFF. The CDR3 DNA is TGTGCCAGTAGTGGAGGGACAGGGGGCTTAGCGGGAGGCCACTACAATGAGCAGTTCTTC.

The chain uses TRBV28 and TRBJ2-5, with 8 bases identical to TRBD1. The CDR3 extends over 19 amino acids. Germline trimming cut 6 bases from V and 6 bases from J; bases unmatched to any gene: 24. Per the germline V gene, CDR1 is MDHEN and CDR2 is SYDVKM. As DNA, the CDR3 is TGTGCCAGCAGCCCGCCACGCGGACAGGGTGTGACGGGTAGGCAGACCCAGTACTTC. The encoded protein is CASSPPRGQGVTGRQTQYF.

The V call is TRBV6-5, the J call TRBJ1-4; no reliable D call. The germline V gene has CDR1 MNHEY and CDR2 SVGAGI. The V end was cut by 4 bases, the J end by 8 bases, with 20 bases between. The CDR3 covers 16 residues. In nucleotides, the CDR3 is TGTGCCAGCAGTTCCTATGTAACGGGGTTAAGGGAAAAACTGTTTTTT. Its translation: CASSSYVTGLREKLFF.